This TCR beta chain was sequenced for a study of early T cells in non-severe SARS-CoV-2 infection. Study context: Chains from this unsorted whole-blood bulk RNA could not be paired. Study conclusions and caveats: The matching step, a VDJdb search, favored anti-spike CD8 responses and missed private and CD4 specificities.

As part of library construction, unique molecular identifiers were attached to individual cDNA molecules. Each CDR3 protein gets one entry after TCRdb re-called the 5' RACE reads with MiXCR. The sample shows around 50,000 distinct CDR3 sequences, around 10% of them seen only once. Many counts were recorded for this clonotype. Its antigen is unidentified. The germline CDR1 and CDR2 sequences are SGHAT and FQDESV (reference sequence). V lost 4 bases, J lost 6 bases, and 19 bases lay in between. The CDR3 is 16 residues long. This TCR derives from an adult who was a healthcare worker with PCR-confirmed SARS-CoV-2 infection or an uninfected control (not recorded which). The V call is TRBV11-1, the J call TRBJ2-1; D perhaps matches TRBD2 (5 bases). What was sequenced was whole blood. In nucleotides, the CDR3 is TGTGCCAGCAGCTCGTACCGGGAATTAGAAACCAATGAGCAGTTCTTC. Translation gives CASSSYRELETNEQFF.